These 4 T cell receptor beta chains were all obtained from the same sample, sequenced in a study of T cells in Graves' hyperthyroidism and ophthalmopathy. TCR beta CDR3 regions were amplified from RNA transcripts. The HTBI primer set served for first-round RT-PCR of the TCR CDR3. TCRdb re-derived calls from the multiplex PCR reads in MiXCR, one entry per CDR3 protein. The sample records under 300,000 distinct CDR3 sequences, roughly 15% being singletons. The specimen was blood. These receptors came from a middle-aged woman with Graves' hyperthyroidism that later progressed to Graves' ophthalmopathy.

This clonotype was observed at least ten times. The chain uses TRBV10-2 and TRBJ1-6, with no clear D. CDR1 and CDR2 from the germline V gene are WSHSY and SAAADI. The CDR3 loop spans 18 amino acids. The V and J ends lost 3 bases and 0 bases respectively, with 15 bases between them. CDR3 amino acids: CASSEEKKGFSYNSPLHF. DNA of the CDR3: TGCGCCAGCAGTGAAGAAAAGAAAGGTTTCTCCTATAATTCACCCCTCCACTTT.

In this sample, this clonotype turned up many times. The rearrangement links TRBV5-8 to TRBJ1-1, with a possible D match to TRBD1 (6 bases). The germline V and J ends were trimmed by 4 bases and 0 bases, with 16 bases remaining between them. Germline V CDR1 and CDR2: SGHTS, YDEGEE. The CDR3 covers 16 residues. CDR3 sequence (DNA): TGTGCCAGCAGCCCTATAATCACAGGGTTGAACACTGAAGCTTTCTTT. It yields the protein CASSPIITGLNTEAFF.

The chain couples TRBV7-3 to TRBJ2-2; the match to TRBD1 covers 11 bases. In germline, CDR1 is SGHTA, CDR2 FQGTGA. CDR3 length: 17 residues. The junction had 10 bases not matched to a gene; V was cut back by 4 bases and J by 6 bases. The CDR3 reads CASSSRGTGGPPGELFF. As DNA, the CDR3 is TGTGCCAGCAGCTCGCGAGGGACAGGGGGACCCCCCGGGGAGCTGTTTTTT.

This clonotype occurred a few times. The CDR3 here is CSVETGSGELFF. The CDR3 nucleotides are TGCAGCGTAGAAACGGGGTCCGGGGAGCTGTTTTTT. The J gene is TRBJ2-2, the V gene TRBV29-1, with a possible D match to TRBD2 (5 bases). This CDR3 region has 12 residues. Trimming shortened V by 6 bases and J by 6 bases, and 11 bases separated the two germline ends. Germline lookup yields CDR1 SQVTM and CDR2 ANQGSEA.